A selection of T cell receptor beta chains follows, all from one sample in a study of shared clonotypes between healthy human individuals. Sequencing used immunoSEQ multiplex PCR; TCRdb keeps in-frame clones, though not all of them. The sample lists fewer than 800,000 clones, about 92% occurring once. The sequencing sample was made of naive CD8+ T cells sorted from blood. Every receptor here comes from a young man in good health. Each CDR3 is given with its conserved first and last residue. D genes are given only for firm matches. Some rows have no size entry. The others give once, few or many, or a class for an expanded clone.

J: TRBJ2-1; D: NA; size: NA; V: TRBV27; DNA: TGTGCCAGCAGTCCCCGGGGCCCGGAATACAATGAGCAGTTCTTC; CDR3: CASSPRGPEYNEQFF
J: TRBJ1-5; D: NA; size: NA; V: TRBV25-1; DNA: TGTGCCAGCAGCAAGACAGGAGACTATAGCAATCAGCCCCAGCATTTT; CDR3: CASSKTGDYSNQPQHF
J: TRBJ2-7; D: NA; size: NA; V: TRBV6-1; DNA: TGTGCCAGCAGTGAACTTGGAGACTACGAGCAGTACTTC; CDR3: CASSELGDYEQYF
J: TRBJ2-3; D: NA; size: NA; V: TRBV5-4; DNA: TGTGCCAGCAGCTTGTGGTCTAGCGGCACAGATACGCAGTATTTT; CDR3: CASSLWSSGTDTQYF
J: TRBJ2-7; D: NA; size: NA; V: TRBV11-2; DNA: TGTGCCAGCAGCCGATTATACGAGCAGTACTTC; CDR3: CASSRLYEQYF
J: TRBJ1-3; D: NA; size: NA; V: TRBV13; DNA: TGTGCCAGCAGCTCACGAGACAGTGGCTCTGGAAACACCATATATTTT; CDR3: CASSSRDSGSGNTIYF
J: TRBJ2-1; D: NA; size: once; V: TRBV11-3; DNA: TGTGCCAGCAGCTCCACAGCGAGCTCCTACAATGAGCAGTTCTTC; CDR3: CASSSTASSYNEQFF
J: TRBJ2-5; D: TRBD2; size: NA; V: TRBV27; DNA: TGTGCCAGCAGCTTTTGGTGGCGGGAGGGCCGAGAGACCCAGTACTTC; CDR3: CASSFWWREGRETQYF
J: TRBJ1-1; D: NA; size: NA; V: TRBV28; DNA: TGTGCCGGGGCGCAGGGAATGAACACTGAAGCTTTCTTT; CDR3: CAGAQGMNTEAFF
J: TRBJ2-7; D: NA; size: NA; V: TRBV19; DNA: TGTGCCAGTCGAGATAGGACTGCGGAGCAGTACTTC; CDR3: CASRDRTAEQYF
J: TRBJ2-1; D: TRBD1; size: NA; V: TRBV7-9; DNA: TGTGCCAGCAGCAACCGACAGGGGGCTTCCCATGAGCAGTTCTTC; CDR3: CASSNRQGASHEQFF
J: TRBJ2-7; D: NA; size: NA; V: TRBV14; DNA: TGTGCCAGCAGCCAAGACGGCCTTTCACGGGAGCAGTACTTC; CDR3: CASSQDGLSREQYF
J: TRBJ2-7; D: TRBD2; size: NA; V: TRBV6-5; DNA: TGTGCCAGCAGTTACGCGACTAGCGGGAGCGGTGCGCAGTACTTC; CDR3: CASSYATSGSGAQYF
J: TRBJ2-7; D: NA; size: NA; V: TRBV6-6; DNA: TGTGCCAGCAGTTTCAAACTAGAAATCGGGTACGAGCAGTACTTC; CDR3: CASSFKLEIGYEQYF
J: TRBJ2-5; D: TRBD2; size: NA; V: TRBV10-3; DNA: TGTGCCATCAGAAGACTAGCGGGTGAAGTGGAGACCCAGTACTTC; CDR3: CAIRRLAGEVETQYF
J: TRBJ2-1; D: NA; size: once; V: TRBV2; DNA: TGTGCCAGCAGTGTCCCACAGCCTTCCGGGATTTTATCGAATGAGCAGTTCTTC; CDR3: CASSVPQPSGILSNEQFF
J: TRBJ1-2; D: NA; size: NA; V: TRBV28; DNA: TGTGCCAGCAGTCCGGGGCAGTTTGATGGCTACACCTTC; CDR3: CASSPGQFDGYTF
J: TRBJ2-7; D: TRBD2; size: NA; V: TRBV5-5; DNA: TGTGCCAGCAGCGGAGCGGGAGGGCCCTACGAGCAGTACTTC; CDR3: CASSGAGGPYEQYF
J: TRBJ2-3; D: TRBD1; size: NA; V: TRBV27; DNA: TGTGCCAGCAGTTCGGGACAGTACACAGATACGCAGTATTTT; CDR3: CASSSGQYTDTQYF
J: TRBJ2-7; D: NA; size: NA; V: TRBV4-3; DNA: TGCGCCAGCAGCCAAGAGCCCGCAGGGGCAGCCTACGAGCAGTACTTC; CDR3: CASSQEPAGAAYEQYF
J: TRBJ2-1; D: TRBD1; size: NA; V: TRBV14; DNA: TGTGCCAGCAGCCAAGAGTTGACAGGGTACAATGAGCAGTTCTTC; CDR3: CASSQELTGYNEQFF
J: TRBJ2-7; D: NA; size: NA; V: TRBV7-2; DNA: TGTGCCAGCAGCTTAGGTAGCGGGACAGCCAAATATCCCTACGAGCAGTACTTC; CDR3: CASSLGSGTAKYPYEQYF
J: TRBJ2-7; D: TRBD1; size: NA; V: TRBV5-5; DNA: TGTGCCAGCAGCTTCAGGCGGGGGACAGGGAGGTCGGACGAGCAGTACTTC; CDR3: CASSFRRGTGRSDEQYF
J: TRBJ1-1; D: NA; size: NA; V: TRBV2; DNA: TGTGCCAGCAGGAAGGGGAGTATCACTGAAGCTTTCTTT; CDR3: CASRKGSITEAFF
J: TRBJ2-1; D: TRBD1; size: NA; V: TRBV5-6; DNA: TGTGCCAGCAGCGCACCGGGACAGGGTGGTAGGAATGAGCAGTTCTTC; CDR3: CASSAPGQGGRNEQFF
J: TRBJ1-1; D: NA; size: NA; V: TRBV7-9; DNA: TGTGCCAGCAGCTTAGGAGGGCTGACTGAAGCTTTCTTT; CDR3: CASSLGGLTEAFF
J: TRBJ2-1; D: NA; size: NA; V: TRBV27; DNA: TGTGCCAGCAGTCTGCTTCCGGGACAATACTACAATGAGCAGTTCTTC; CDR3: CASSLLPGQYYNEQFF
J: TRBJ2-7; D: NA; size: NA; V: TRBV4-3; DNA: TGCGCCAGCAGCCAAGAGTACAGTCCCGAGCAGTACTTC; CDR3: CASSQEYSPEQYF
J: TRBJ2-7; D: TRBD1; size: NA; V: TRBV27; DNA: TGTGCCAGCAGGGGGACAGTGCTCTCCTACGAGCAGTACTTC; CDR3: CASRGTVLSYEQYF
J: TRBJ2-5; D: NA; size: NA; V: TRBV6-5; DNA: TGTGCCAGCAGCCGGGACTGGGAGACCCAGTACTTC; CDR3: CASSRDWETQYF
J: TRBJ2-2; D: NA; size: NA; V: TRBV5-5; DNA: TGTGCCAGCAGCTTGGGCTCGTTGCGCAAGCGGGCGGACACCGGGGAGCTGTTTTTT; CDR3: CASSLGSLRKRADTGELFF
J: TRBJ2-2; D: NA; size: few; V: TRBV6-4; DNA: TGTGCCAGCAGTGGCGACGGGGAGCTGTTTTTT; CDR3: CASSGDGELFF
J: TRBJ1-1; D: NA; size: NA; V: TRBV19; DNA: TGTGCCAGTAGTACCGGGCGGGAGAGCACTGAAGCTTTCTTT; CDR3: CASSTGRESTEAFF